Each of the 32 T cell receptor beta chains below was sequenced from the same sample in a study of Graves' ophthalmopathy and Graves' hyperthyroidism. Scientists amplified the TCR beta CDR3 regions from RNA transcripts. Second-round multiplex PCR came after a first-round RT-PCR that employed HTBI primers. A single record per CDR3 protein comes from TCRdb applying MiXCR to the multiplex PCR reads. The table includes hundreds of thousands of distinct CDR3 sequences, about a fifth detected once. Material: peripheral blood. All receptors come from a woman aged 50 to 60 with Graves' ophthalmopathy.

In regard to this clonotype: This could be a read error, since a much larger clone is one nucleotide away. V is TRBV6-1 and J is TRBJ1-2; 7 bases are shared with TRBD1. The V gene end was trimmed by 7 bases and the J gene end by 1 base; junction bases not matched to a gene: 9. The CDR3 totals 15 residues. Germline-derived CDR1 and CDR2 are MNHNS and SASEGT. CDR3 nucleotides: TGTGCCAGCACGTCGCCCGGGACAGATAACTATGGCTACACCTTC. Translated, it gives CASTSPGTDNYGYTF.

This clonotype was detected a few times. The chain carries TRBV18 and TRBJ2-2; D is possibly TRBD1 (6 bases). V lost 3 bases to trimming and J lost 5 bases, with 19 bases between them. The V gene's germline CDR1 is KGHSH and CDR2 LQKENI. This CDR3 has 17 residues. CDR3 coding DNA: TGTGCCAGCTCACCGCCAAGCGGACAGTCTATTACCGGGGAGCTGTTTTTT. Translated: CASSPPSGQSITGELFF.

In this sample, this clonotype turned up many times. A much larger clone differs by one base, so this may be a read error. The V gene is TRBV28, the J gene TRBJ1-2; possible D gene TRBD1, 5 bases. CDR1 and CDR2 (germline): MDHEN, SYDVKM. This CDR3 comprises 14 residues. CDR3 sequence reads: CASFTGTLGYGYIF. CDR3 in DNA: TGTGCCAGCTTTACCGGGACCCTCGGCTATGGCTACATCTTC.

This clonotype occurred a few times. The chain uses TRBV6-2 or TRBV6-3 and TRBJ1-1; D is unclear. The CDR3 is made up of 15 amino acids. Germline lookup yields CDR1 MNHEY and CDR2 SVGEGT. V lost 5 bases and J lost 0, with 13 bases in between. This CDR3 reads CASSTKDALNTEAFF. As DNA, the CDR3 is TGTGCCAGCAGTACGAAGGACGCACTGAACACTGAAGCTTTCTTT.

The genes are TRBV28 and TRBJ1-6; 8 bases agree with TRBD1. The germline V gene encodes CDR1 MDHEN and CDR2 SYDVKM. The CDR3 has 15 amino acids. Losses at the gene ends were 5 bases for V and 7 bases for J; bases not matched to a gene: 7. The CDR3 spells CASSALRGQNSPLHF. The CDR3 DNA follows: TGTGCCAGCAGTGCTCTCAGGGGGCAGAATTCACCCCTCCACTTT.

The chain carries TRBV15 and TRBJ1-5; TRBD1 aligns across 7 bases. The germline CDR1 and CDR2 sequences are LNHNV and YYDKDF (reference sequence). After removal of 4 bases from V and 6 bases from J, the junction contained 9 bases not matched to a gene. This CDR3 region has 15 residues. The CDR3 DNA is TGTGCCACCAGCACTCAAAGGGGGCAGGGTCAGCCCCAGCATTTT. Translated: CATSTQRGQGQPQHF.

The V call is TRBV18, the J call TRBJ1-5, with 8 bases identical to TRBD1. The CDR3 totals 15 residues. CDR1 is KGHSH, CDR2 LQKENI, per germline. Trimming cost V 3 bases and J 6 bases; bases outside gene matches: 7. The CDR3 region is CASSPARGQGQPQHF. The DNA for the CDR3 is TGTGCCAGCTCACCGGCCAGGGGGCAGGGTCAGCCCCAGCATTTT.

The CDR3 loop reads CASSYAGASQETQYF. DNA of the CDR3: TGTGCCAGCAGTTACGCGGGGGCAAGCCAAGAGACCCAGTACTTC. V usage is TRBV6-2 or TRBV6-3 and J usage is TRBJ2-5; TRBD2 might be the D (7 bases). The germline gives CDR1 MNHEY, CDR2 SVGEGT. The CDR3 consists of 15 residues. The V gene lost 2 bases and the J gene lost 1 base, with 11 bases spanning the gap.

Written as DNA, the CDR3 is TGTGCCAGCAGTTTAGGGCAGGGAGTCCACGAGCAGTACTTC. It encodes CASSLGQGVHEQYF. V and J are TRBV12-3 or TRBV12-4 and TRBJ2-7, with D perhaps being TRBD1 or TRBD2 (5 bases each). V was cut by 1 base and J by 5 bases, with 12 bases left in between. This CDR3 has 14 residues.

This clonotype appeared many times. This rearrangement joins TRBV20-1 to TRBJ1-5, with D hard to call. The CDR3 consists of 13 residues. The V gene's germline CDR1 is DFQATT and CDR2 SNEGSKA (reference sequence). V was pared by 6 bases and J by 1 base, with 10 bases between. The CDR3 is CSASRGSNQPQHF. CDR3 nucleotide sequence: TGCAGTGCATCTCGAGGGAGCAATCAGCCCCAGCATTTT.

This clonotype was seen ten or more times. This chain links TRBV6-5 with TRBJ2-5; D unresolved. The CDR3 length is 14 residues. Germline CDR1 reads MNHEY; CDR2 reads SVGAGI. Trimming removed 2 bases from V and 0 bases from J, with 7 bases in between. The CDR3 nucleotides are TGTGCCAGCAGTTACACACAGAACCAAGAGACCCAGTACTTC. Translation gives CASSYTQNQETQYF.

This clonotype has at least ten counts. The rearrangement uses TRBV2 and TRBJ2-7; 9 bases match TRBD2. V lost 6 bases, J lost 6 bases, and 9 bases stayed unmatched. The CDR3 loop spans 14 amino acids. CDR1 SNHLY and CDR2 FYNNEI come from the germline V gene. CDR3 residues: CASRSFSGRGEQYF. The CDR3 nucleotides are TGTGCCAGCAGGAGCTTTAGCGGGAGAGGCGAGCAGTACTTC.

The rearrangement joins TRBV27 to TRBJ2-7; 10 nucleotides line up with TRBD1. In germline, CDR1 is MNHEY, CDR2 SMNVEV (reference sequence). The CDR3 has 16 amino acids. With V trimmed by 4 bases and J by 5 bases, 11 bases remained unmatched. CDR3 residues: CASSSRYRDRGHEQYF. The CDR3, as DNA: TGTGCCAGCAGTTCTCGATACCGGGACAGGGGCCACGAGCAGTACTTC.

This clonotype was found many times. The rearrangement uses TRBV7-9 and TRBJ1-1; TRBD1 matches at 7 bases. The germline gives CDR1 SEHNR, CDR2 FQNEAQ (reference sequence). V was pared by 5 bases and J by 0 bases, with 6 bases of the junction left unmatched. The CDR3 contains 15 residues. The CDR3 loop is CASSQAGQMNTEAFF. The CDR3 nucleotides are TGTGCCAGCAGCCAGGCGGGACAGATGAACACTGAAGCTTTCTTT.

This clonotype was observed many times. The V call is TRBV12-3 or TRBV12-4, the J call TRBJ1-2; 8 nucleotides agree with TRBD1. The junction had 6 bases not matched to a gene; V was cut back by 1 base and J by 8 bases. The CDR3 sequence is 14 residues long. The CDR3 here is CASSLGQGQGGYTF. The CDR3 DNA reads TGTGCCAGCAGTTTAGGACAGGGGCAGGGGGGCTACACCTTC.

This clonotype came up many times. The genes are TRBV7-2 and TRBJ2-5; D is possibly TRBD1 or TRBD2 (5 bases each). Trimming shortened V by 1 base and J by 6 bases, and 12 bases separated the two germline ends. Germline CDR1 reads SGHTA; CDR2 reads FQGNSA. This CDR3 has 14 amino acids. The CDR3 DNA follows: TGTGCCAGCAGCTTAGTGGGGCAGGGACAGACCCAGTACTTC. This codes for CASSLVGQGQTQYF.

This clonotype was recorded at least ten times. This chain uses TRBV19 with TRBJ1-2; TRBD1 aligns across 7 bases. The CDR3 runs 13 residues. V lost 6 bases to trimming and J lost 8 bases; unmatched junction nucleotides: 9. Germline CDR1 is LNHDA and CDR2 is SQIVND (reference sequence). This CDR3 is CASSMGQLRGYTF. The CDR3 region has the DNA TGTGCCAGTAGCATGGGACAGTTGAGGGGCTACACCTTC.

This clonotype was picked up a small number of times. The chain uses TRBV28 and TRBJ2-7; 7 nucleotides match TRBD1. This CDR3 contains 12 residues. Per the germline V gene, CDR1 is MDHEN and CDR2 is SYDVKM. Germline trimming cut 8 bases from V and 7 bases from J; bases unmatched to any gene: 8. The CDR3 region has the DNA TGTGCCAGCCGACAGGGCTCTACAGAGCAGTACTTC. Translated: CASRQGSTEQYF.

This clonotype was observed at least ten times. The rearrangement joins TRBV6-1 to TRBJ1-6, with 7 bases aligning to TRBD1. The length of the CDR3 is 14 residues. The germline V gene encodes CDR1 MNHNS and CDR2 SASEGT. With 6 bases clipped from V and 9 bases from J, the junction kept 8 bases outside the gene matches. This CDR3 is CASRKTGTSSPLHF. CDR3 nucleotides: TGTGCCAGCAGGAAGACAGGGACAAGTTCACCCCTCCACTTT.

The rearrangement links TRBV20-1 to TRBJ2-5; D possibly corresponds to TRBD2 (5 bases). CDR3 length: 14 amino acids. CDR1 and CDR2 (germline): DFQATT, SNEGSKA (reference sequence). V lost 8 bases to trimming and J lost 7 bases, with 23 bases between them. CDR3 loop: CSQLEGLSYGTQYF. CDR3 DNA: TGCAGTCAACTCGAGGGTCTTTCGTATGGGACCCAGTACTTC.

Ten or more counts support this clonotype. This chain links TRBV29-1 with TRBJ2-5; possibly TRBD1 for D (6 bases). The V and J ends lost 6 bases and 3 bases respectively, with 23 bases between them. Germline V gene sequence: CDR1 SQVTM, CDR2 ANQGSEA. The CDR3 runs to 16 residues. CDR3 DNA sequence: TGCAGCGTGTATCCCTTCACCCGGGACACAAAAGAGACCCAGTACTTC. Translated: CSVYPFTRDTKETQYF. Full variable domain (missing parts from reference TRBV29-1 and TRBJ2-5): SAVISQKPSRDICQRGTSLTIQCQVDSQVTMMFWYRQQPGQSLTLIATANQGSEATYESGFVIDKFPISRPNLTFSTLTVSNMSPEDSSIYLCSVYPFTRDTKETQYFGPGTRLLVL.

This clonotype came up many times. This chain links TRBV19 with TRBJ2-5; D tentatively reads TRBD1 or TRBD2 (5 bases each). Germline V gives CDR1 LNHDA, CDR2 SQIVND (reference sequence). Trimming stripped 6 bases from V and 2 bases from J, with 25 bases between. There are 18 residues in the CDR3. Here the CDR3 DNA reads TGTGCCAGTAGCCGCATGAGAGCCGGGGCCCATAATCAAGAGACCCAGTACTTC. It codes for CASSRMRAGAHNQETQYF.

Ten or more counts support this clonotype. CDR3 sequence: CASSQGGGNTEAFF. DNA of the CDR3: TGTGCCAGCAGCCAAGGGGGGGGGAACACTGAAGCTTTCTTT. V gene TRBV7-3 combines with J gene TRBJ1-1, with D possibly matching TRBD1 (6 bases). The germline gives CDR1 SGHTA, CDR2 FQGTGA. The CDR3 has 14 amino acids. Trimming took off 5 bases at V and 1 base at J, with 11 bases between the two ends.

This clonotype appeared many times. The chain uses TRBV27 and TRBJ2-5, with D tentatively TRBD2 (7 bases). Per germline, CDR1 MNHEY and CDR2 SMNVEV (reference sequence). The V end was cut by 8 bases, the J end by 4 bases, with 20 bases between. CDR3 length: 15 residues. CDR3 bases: TGTGCCAGCGCCCGGGGGGCTACACGTTTAGAGACCCAGTACTTC. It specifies CASARGATRLETQYF.

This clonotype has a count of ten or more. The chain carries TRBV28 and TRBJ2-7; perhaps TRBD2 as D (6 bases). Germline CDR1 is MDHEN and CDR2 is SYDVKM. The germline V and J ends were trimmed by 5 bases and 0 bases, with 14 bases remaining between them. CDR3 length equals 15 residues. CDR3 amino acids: CASSPLSGSSYEQYF. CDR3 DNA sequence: TGTGCCAGCAGTCCCCTTAGCGGCAGCTCCTACGAGCAGTACTTC.

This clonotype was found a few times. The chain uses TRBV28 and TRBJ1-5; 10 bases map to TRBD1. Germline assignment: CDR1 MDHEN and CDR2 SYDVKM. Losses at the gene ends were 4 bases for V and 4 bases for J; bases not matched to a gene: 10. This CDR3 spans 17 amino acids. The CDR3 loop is CASSSRLTGGGNQPQHF. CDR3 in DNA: TGTGCCAGCAGTTCCCGCCTGACAGGGGGCGGGAATCAGCCCCAGCATTTT.

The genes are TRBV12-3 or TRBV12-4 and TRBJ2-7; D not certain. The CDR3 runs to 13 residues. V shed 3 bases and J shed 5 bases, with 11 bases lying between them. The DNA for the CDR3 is TGTGCCAGCAGTTTGCGTCGTGGAGACGAGCAGTACTTC. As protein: CASSLRRGDEQYF.

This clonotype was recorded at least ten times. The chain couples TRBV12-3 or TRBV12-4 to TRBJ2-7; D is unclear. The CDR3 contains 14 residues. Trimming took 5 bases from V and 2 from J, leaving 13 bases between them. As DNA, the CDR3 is TGTGCCAGCAGTCGGGCAACATTTCCCTACGAGCAGTACTTC. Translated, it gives CASSRATFPYEQYF.

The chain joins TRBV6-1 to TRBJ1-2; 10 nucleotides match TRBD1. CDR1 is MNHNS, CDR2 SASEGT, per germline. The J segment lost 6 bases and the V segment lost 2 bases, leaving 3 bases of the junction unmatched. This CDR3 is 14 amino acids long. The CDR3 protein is CASSETGTGDGYTF. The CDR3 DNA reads TGTGCCAGCAGTGAAACCGGGACAGGGGATGGCTACACCTTC.

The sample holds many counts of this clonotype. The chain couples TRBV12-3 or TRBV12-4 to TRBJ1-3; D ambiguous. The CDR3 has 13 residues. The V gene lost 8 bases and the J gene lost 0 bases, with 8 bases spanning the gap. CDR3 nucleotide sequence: TGTGCCAGCGAGGAGCACTCTGGAAACACCATATATTTT. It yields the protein CASEEHSGNTIYF.

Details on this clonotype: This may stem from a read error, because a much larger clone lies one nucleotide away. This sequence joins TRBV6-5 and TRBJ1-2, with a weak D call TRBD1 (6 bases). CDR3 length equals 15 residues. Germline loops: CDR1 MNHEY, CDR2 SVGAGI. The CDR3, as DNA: TGTGTCAGCAGTTATCCAGGGGTTGGTAACTATGGCTACACCTTC. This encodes CVSSYPGVGNYGYTF.

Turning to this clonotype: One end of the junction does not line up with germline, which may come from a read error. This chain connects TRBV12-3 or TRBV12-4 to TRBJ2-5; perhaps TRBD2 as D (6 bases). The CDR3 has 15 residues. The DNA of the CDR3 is TGTGCCAGCAGCTTAGATGGTAGGGAGGCGGAGACCCAGTACTTC. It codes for CASSLDGREAETQYF.